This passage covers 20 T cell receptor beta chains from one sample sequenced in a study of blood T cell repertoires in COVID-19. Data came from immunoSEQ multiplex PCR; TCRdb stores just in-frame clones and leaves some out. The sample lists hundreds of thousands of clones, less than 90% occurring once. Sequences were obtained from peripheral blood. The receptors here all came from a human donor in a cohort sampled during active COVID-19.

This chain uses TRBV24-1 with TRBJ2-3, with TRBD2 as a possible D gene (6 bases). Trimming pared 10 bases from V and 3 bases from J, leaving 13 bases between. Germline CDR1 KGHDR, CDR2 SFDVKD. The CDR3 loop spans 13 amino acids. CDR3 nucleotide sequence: TGTGCCACGCAGGGACTCCTTACAGATACGCAGTATTTT. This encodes CATQGLLTDTQYF.

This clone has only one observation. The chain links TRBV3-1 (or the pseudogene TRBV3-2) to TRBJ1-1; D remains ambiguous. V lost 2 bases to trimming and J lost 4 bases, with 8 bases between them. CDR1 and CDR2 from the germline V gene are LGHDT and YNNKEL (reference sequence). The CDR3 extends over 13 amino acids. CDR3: CASSQTLTTEAFF. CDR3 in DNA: TGTGCCAGCAGCCAAACTCTTACCACTGAAGCTTTCTTT.

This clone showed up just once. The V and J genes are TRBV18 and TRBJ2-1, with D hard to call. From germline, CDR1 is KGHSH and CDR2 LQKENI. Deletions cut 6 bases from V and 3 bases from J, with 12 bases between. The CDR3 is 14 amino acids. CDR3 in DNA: TGTGCCAGCTCTCAGGATAGTCGCTACAATGAGCAGTTCTTC. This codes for CASSQDSRYNEQFF.

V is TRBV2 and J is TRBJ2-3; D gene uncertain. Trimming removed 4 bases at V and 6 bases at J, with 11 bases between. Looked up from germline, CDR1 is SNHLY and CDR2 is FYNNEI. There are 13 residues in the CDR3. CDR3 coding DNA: TGTGCCAGCAGTGGACTCCCCGGGGATACGCAGTATTTT. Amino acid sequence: CASSGLPGDTQYF.

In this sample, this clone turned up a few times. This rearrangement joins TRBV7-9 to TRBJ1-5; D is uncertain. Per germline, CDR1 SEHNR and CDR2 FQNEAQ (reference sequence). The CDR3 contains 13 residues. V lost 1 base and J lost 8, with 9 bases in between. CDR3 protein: CASSLEAGKPQHF. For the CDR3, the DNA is TGTGCCAGCAGCTTAGAGGCGGGTAAGCCCCAGCATTTT.

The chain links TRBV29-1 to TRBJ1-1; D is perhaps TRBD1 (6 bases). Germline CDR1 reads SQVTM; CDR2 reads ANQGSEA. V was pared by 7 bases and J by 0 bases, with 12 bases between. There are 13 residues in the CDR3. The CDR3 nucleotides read TGCAGCGGACAACAGGGCATGAACACTGAAGCTTTCTTT. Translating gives CSGQQGMNTEAFF. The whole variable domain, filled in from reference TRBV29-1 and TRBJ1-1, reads SAVISQKPSRDICQRGTSLTIQCQVDSQVTMMFWYRQQPGQSLTLIATANQGSEATYESGFVIDKFPISRPNLTFSTLTVSNMSPEDSSIYLCSGQQGMNTEAFFGQGTRLTVV.

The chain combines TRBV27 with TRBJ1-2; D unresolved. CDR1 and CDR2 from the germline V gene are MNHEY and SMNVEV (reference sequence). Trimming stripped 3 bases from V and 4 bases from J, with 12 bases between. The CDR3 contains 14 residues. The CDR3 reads CASSFQRSSYGYTF. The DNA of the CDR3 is TGTGCCAGCAGTTTTCAGCGCTCCTCCTATGGCTACACCTTC.

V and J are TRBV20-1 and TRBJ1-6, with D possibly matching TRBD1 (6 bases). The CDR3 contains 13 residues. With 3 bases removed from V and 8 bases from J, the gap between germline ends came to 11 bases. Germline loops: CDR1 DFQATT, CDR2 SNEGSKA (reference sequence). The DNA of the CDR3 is TGCAGTGCTAGTTCACAGGGTGATTCACCCCTCCACTTT. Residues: CSASSQGDSPLHF.

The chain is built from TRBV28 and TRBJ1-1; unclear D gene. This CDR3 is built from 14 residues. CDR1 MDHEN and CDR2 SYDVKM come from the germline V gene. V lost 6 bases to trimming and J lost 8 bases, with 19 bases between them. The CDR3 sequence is CASSPPYNTGEAFF. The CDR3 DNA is TGTGCCAGCAGCCCCCCTTATAACACGGGAGAAGCTTTCTTT.

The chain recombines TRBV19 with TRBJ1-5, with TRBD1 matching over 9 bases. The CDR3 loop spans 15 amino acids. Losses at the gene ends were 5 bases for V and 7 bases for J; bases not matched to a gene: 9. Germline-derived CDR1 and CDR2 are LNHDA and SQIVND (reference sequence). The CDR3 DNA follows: TGTGCCAGTAGTGGAGACAGGGGGTCTGAGCAGCCCCAGCATTTT. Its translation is CASSGDRGSEQPQHF.

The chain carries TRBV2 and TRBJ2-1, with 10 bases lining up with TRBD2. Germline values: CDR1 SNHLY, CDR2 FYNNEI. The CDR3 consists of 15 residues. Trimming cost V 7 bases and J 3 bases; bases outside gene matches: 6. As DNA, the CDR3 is TGTGCCAGCAACCTCGGACTAGCGGTCTACAATGAGCAGTTCTTC. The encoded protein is CASNLGLAVYNEQFF.

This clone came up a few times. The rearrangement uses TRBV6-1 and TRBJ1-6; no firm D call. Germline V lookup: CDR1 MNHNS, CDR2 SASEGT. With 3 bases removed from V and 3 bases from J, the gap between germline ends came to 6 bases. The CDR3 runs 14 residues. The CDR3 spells CASSEASYNSPLHF. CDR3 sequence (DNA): TGTGCCAGCAGTGAGGCCAGCTATAATTCACCCCTCCACTTT.

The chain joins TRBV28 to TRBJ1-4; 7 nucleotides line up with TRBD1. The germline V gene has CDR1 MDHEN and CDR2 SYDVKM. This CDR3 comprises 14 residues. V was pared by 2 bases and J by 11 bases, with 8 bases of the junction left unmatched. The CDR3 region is CASSLGQGGRKLFF. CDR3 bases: TGTGCCAGCAGTTTAGGGCAGGGGGGTCGGAAACTGTTTTTT.

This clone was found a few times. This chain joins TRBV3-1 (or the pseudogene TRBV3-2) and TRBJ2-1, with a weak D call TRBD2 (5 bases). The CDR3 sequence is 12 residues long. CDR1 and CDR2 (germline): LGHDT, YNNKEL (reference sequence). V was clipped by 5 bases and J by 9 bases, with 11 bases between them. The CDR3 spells CASSTLVTEQFF. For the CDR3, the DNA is TGTGCCAGCAGCACACTAGTCACTGAGCAGTTCTTC.

Written as DNA, the CDR3 is TGTGCAACACAGGGGTATAGCAATCAGCCCCAGCATTTT. This codes for CATQGYSNQPQHF. The chain carries TRBV19 and TRBJ1-5; 7 bases map to TRBD1. Germline V gene lookup returns CDR1 LNHDA and CDR2 SQIVND (reference sequence). The CDR3 runs 13 residues.

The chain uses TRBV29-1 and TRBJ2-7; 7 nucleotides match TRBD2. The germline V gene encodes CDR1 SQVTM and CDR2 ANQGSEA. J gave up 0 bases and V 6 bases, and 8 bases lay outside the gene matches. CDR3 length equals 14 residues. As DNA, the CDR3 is TGCAGCGTCGGACTAGTGGCCAGCTCCTACGAGCAGTACTTC. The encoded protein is CSVGLVASSYEQYF.

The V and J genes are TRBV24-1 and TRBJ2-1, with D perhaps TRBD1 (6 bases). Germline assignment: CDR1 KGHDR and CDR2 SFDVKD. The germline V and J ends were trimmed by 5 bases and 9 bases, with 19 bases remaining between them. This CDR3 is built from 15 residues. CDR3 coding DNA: TGTGCCACCAGTGGACAGGCGGATGGTAGAGGTGAGCAGTTCTTC. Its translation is CATSGQADGRGEQFF.

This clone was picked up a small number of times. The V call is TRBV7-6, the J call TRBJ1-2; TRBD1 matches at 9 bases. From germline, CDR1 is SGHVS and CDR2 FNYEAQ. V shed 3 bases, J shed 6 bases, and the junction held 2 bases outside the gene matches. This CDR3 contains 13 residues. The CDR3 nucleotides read TGTGCCAGCAGCTTCCGGACAGGGGATGGCTACACCTTC. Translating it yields CASSFRTGDGYTF.

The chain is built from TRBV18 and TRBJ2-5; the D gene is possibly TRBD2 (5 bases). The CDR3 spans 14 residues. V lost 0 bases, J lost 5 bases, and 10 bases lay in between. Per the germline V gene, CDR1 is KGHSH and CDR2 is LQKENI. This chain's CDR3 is CASSPPAAAETQYF. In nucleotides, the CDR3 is TGTGCCAGCTCACCACCAGCGGCTGCTGAGACCCAGTACTTC.

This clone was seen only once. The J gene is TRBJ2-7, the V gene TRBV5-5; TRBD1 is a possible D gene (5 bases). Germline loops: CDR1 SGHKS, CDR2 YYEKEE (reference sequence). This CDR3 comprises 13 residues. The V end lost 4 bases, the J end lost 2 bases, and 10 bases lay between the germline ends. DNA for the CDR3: TGTGCCAGCAGCCCCCAAGGGGCCTACGAGCAGTACTTC. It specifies CASSPQGAYEQYF. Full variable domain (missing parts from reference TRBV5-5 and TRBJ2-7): DAGVTQSPTHLIKTRGQQVTLRCSPISGHKSVSWYQQVLGQGPQFIFQYYEKEERGRGNFPDRFSARQFPNYSSELNVNALLLGDSALYLCASSPQGAYEQYFGPGTRLTVT.